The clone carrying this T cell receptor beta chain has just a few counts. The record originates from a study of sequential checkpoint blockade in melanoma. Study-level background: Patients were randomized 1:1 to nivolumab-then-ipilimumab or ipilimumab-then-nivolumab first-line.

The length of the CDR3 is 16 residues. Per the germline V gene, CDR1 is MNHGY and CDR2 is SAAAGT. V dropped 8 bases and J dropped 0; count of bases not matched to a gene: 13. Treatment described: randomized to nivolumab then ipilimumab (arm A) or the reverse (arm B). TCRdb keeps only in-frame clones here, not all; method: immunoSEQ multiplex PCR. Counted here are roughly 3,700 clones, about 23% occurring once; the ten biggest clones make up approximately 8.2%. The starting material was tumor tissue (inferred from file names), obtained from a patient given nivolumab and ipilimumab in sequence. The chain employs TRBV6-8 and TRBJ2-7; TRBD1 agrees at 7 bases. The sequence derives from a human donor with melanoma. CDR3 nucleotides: TGTGCCAGCCGAAGGACCGGGACAGCTAGCTCCTACGAGCAGTACTTC. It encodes CASRRTGTASSYEQYF.